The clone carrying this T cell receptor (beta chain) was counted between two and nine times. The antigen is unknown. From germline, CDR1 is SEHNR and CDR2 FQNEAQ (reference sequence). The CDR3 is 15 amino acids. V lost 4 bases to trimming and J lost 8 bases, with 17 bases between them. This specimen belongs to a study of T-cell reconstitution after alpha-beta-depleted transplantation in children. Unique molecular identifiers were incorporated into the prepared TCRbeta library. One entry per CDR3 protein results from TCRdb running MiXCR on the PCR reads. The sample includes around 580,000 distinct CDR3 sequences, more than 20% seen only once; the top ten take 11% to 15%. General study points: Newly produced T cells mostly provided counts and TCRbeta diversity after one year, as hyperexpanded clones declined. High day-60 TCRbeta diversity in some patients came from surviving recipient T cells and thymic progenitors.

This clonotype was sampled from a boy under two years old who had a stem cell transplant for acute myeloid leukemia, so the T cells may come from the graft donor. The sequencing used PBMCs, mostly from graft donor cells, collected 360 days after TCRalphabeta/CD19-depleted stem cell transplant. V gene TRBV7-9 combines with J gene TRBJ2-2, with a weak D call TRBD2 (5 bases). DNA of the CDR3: TGTGCCAGCAGCTCATATAGGACTGTCCCAGGGGAGCTGTTTTTT. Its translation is CASSSYRTVPGELFF.